This passage covers 22 T cell receptor beta chains from one sample sequenced in a study of T-cell reconstitution after alpha-beta-depleted transplantation in children. For TCRbeta, the library was prepared with unique molecular identifiers. TCRdb itself ran the PCR reads through MiXCR, one entry per CDR3 protein. The table records 70,000 to 95,000 distinct CDR3 sequences, about 12% of them present only once. The source was PBMCs from the stem cell graft donor, collected from the stem cell graft. The receptors originated from a human donor who donated a stem cell graft to a child with inherited bone marrow failure.

At least ten counts were recorded for this clonotype. V usage is TRBV20-1 and J usage is TRBJ1-1, with D perhaps TRBD1 (5 bases). Trimming took off 3 bases at V and 3 bases at J, with 14 bases between the two ends. Germline V gene sequence: CDR1 DFQATT, CDR2 SNEGSKA (reference sequence). The CDR3 is made up of 14 amino acids. CDR3 sequence (DNA): TGCAGTGCTAGGGGCCGGGTGGGGCACACTGAAGCTTTCTTT. Its protein is CSARGRVGHTEAFF.

The chain combines TRBV20-1 with TRBJ1-5; TRBD1 matches at 7 bases. V was clipped by 0 bases and J by 5 bases; unmatched bases: 7. The CDR3 runs to 15 residues. From germline, CDR1 is DFQATT and CDR2 SNEGSKA (reference sequence). CDR3 bases: TGCAGTGCTAGAGATGGGGACAGAAATTATCAGCCCCAGCATTTT. This codes for CSARDGDRNYQPQHF.

This clonotype has just a few counts. V and J are TRBV29-1 and TRBJ2-7, with 8 bases identical to TRBD1. Germline loops: CDR1 SQVTM, CDR2 ANQGSEA. After removal of 5 bases from V and 0 bases from J, the junction contained 6 bases not matched to a gene. This CDR3 spans 14 amino acids. CDR3 DNA sequence: TGCAGCGTTAGACAGGGGTATGACTCCTACGAGCAGTACTTC. Its protein product is CSVRQGYDSYEQYF.

This clonotype was observed many times. This chain connects TRBV6-5 to TRBJ2-2; D tentatively reads TRBD1 or TRBD2 (5 bases each). Germline V gives CDR1 MNHEY, CDR2 SVGAGI. The CDR3 is made up of 14 amino acids. The germline V and J ends were trimmed by 2 bases and 5 bases, with 9 bases remaining between them. CDR3 nucleotides: TGTGCCAGCAGTTACACCAGGGAGACCGGGGAGCTGTTTTTT. Protein sequence: CASSYTRETGELFF.

This clonotype was seen repeatedly, ten times or more. The genes are TRBV15 and TRBJ2-2, with 8 bases lining up with TRBD1. Germline V gene data show CDR1 as LNHNV and CDR2 as YYDKDF (reference sequence). Trimming took 0 bases from V and 1 from J; bases not matched to a gene: 4. The CDR3 consists of 17 residues. The CDR3 sequence is CATSREYGTGNTGELFF. CDR3 sequence (DNA): TGTGCCACCAGCAGAGAGTACGGGACAGGGAACACCGGGGAGCTGTTTTTT.

This clonotype was counted ten times or more. Here the CDR3 reads CASSLRWETQYF. The CDR3 region has the DNA TGTGCCAGCAGCTTACGGTGGGAGACCCAGTACTTC. The chain carries TRBV7-8 and TRBJ2-5; D is undetermined. Germline V CDR1 and CDR2: SGHVS, FQNEAQ. CDR3 length: 12 residues. Trimming took off 2 bases at V and 5 bases at J, with 6 bases between the two ends.

This clonotype came up many times. CDR3 DNA sequence: TGTGCCAGCAGCTTAGGACGGAGGGGTCTAGAGCGGGAGAACATTCAGTACTTC. It yields the protein CASSLGRRGLERENIQYF. V gene TRBV7-8 combines with J gene TRBJ2-4; TRBD2 matches at 8 bases. Per the germline V gene, CDR1 is SGHVS and CDR2 is FQNEAQ. V gave up 1 base and J gave up 7 bases; unmatched junction bases: 15. This CDR3 comprises 18 residues.

This clonotype was seen ten or more times. The chain links TRBV5-1 to TRBJ2-1; D is uncertain. V lost 4 bases, J lost 6 bases, and 8 bases lay in between. CDR1 is SGHRS, CDR2 YFSETQ, per germline. The CDR3 is 12 amino acids. This chain's CDR3 is CASSGGFNEQFF. The CDR3 nucleotides are TGCGCCAGCAGCGGTGGGTTCAATGAGCAGTTCTTC.

This clonotype was seen many times. J is TRBJ2-1 and V is TRBV5-1; 10 bases agree with TRBD2. The CDR3 has 15 amino acids. Germline V gene sequence: CDR1 SGHRS, CDR2 YFSETQ. J lost 3 bases, V lost 4 bases, and 4 bases had no gene match. The CDR3 sequence: CASSRGLADYNEQFF. For the CDR3, the DNA is TGCGCCAGCAGCCGTGGACTAGCGGACTACAATGAGCAGTTCTTC. Combining the CDR3 with reference TRBV5-1 and TRBJ2-1 gives the whole variable domain KAGVTQTPRYLIKTRGQQVTLSCSPISGHRSVSWYQQTPGQGLQFLFEYFSETQRNKGNFPGRFSGRQFSNSRSEMNVSTLELGDSALYLCASSRGLADYNEQFFGPGTRLTVL.

This clonotype was seen repeatedly, ten times or more. The V and J genes are TRBV5-1 and TRBJ2-2; 10 nucleotides agree with TRBD1. V shed 4 bases, J shed 5 bases, and the junction held 8 bases outside the gene matches. Looked up from germline, CDR1 is SGHRS and CDR2 is YFSETQ. This CDR3 comprises 16 residues. This CDR3 reads CASSQGQGLTTGELFF. The CDR3 DNA is TGCGCCAGCAGCCAGGGACAGGGGCTCACTACCGGGGAGCTGTTTTTT.

This clonotype has a count of ten or more. This chain uses TRBV9 with TRBJ2-2, with D unresolved. CDR1 is SGDLS and CDR2 is YYNGEE in the germline V gene. The CDR3 runs to 12 residues. V was pared by 0 bases and J by 7 bases, with 4 bases between. CDR3 in DNA: TGTGCCAGCAGCGTAGAGGGCGGGGAGCTGTTTTTT. Its translation is CASSVEGGELFF.

This clonotype was recorded at least ten times. This rearrangement joins TRBV12-3 or TRBV12-4 to TRBJ2-7, with 8 bases matching TRBD1. Germline trimming cut 6 bases from V and 7 bases from J; bases unmatched to any gene: 11. CDR3 size: 14 residues. The CDR3 sequence is CASSSWDRQGEQYF. The CDR3 bases are TGTGCCAGCAGCTCTTGGGACAGGCAGGGGGAGCAGTACTTC.

This clonotype was detected many times. This chain uses TRBV6-5 with TRBJ1-2; D possibly corresponds to TRBD1 (6 bases). Trimming stripped 2 bases from V and 4 bases from J, with 11 bases between. The CDR3 consists of 14 residues. The germline gives CDR1 MNHEY, CDR2 SVGAGI. For the CDR3, the DNA is TGTGCCAGCAGTTACGGTCGAGGGGGCTATGGCTACACCTTC. As protein: CASSYGRGGYGYTF.

This clonotype appeared a few times. CDR3: CASSVSPTSGGAGREQYF. As DNA, the CDR3 is TGTGCCAGCAGCGTATCCCCGACTAGCGGGGGGGCCGGCCGGGAGCAGTACTTC. The rearrangement uses TRBV9 and TRBJ2-7; the match to TRBD2 covers 14 bases. Trimming removed 1 base from V and 7 bases from J; junction bases left unmatched: 13. CDR3 length equals 18 residues. Germline values: CDR1 SGDLS, CDR2 YYNGEE.

In this sample, this clonotype turned up many times. V and J are TRBV11-2 and TRBJ2-1; perhaps TRBD2 as D (5 bases). The CDR3 is made up of 15 amino acids. Germline loops: CDR1 SGHAT, CDR2 FQNNGV. Trimming removed 6 bases at V and 4 bases at J, with 16 bases between. CDR3 residues: CASRDPGSGYNEQFF. CDR3 coding DNA: TGTGCCAGCAGGGATCCCGGATCGGGGTACAATGAGCAGTTCTTC.

This clonotype was detected ten times or more. This chain connects TRBV4-3 to TRBJ2-1; 14 positions agree with TRBD2. Germline CDR1 is LGHNA and CDR2 is YSLEER. This CDR3 contains 16 residues. With V trimmed by 0 bases and J by 15 bases, 10 bases remained unmatched. In nucleotides, the CDR3 is TGCGCCAGCAGCCAAGATAATAGACTAGCGGGGGGGAGGAGGTTCTTC. This gives the protein CASSQDNRLAGGRRFF.

This clonotype was counted ten times or more. The gene calls are TRBV9 and TRBJ2-7; D unresolved. Germline CDR1 SGDLS, CDR2 YYNGEE. The CDR3 is 15 amino acids. Trimming stripped 0 bases from V and 3 bases from J, with 13 bases between. CDR3 loop: CASSVGSGLHYEQYF. In DNA form, the CDR3 reads TGTGCCAGCAGCGTAGGGTCGGGTCTCCACTACGAGCAGTACTTC.

This clonotype was seen a few times. This chain uses TRBV20-1 with TRBJ2-5, with 9 positions matching TRBD2. V trimming: 6 bases; J trimming: 0 bases; junction bases outside the gene matches: 14. Germline assignment: CDR1 DFQATT and CDR2 SNEGSKA (reference sequence). The CDR3 covers 17 residues. This chain's CDR3 is CSAVSLAGGIYQETQYF. The CDR3 DNA reads TGCAGTGCCGTCTCACTAGCGGGTGGGATTTACCAAGAGACCCAGTACTTC.

There are many counts of this clonotype. This sequence joins TRBV6-2 or TRBV6-3 and TRBJ2-2, with a weak D call TRBD1 (6 bases). CDR3 size: 13 residues. V lost 6 bases, J lost 8 bases, and 13 bases lay in between. Germline V gene data show CDR1 as MNHEY and CDR2 as SVGEGT. The DNA of the CDR3 is TGTGCCAGCAGAGGATCAGGGGCGGGGGAGCTGTTTTTT. Its protein product is CASRGSGAGELFF.

This clonotype has a count of ten or more. The rearrangement joins TRBV7-8 to TRBJ1-2; TRBD1 matches at 11 bases. The CDR3 runs 14 residues. Germline CDR1 SGHVS, CDR2 FQNEAQ. Losses at the gene ends were 3 bases for V and 7 bases for J; bases not matched to a gene: 4. The CDR3 coding sequence is TGTGCCAGCAGCTTCGGACAGGGGGCAGGTGGCTACACCTTC. Translated: CASSFGQGAGGYTF.

The rearrangement uses TRBV7-3 and TRBJ2-1; a possible D gene is TRBD1 (7 bases). Per the germline V gene, CDR1 is SGHTA and CDR2 is FQGTGA. Trimming shortened V by 5 bases and J by 4 bases, and 18 bases separated the two germline ends. The CDR3 runs 16 residues. The CDR3 protein is CASSLRGPGEYNEQFF. CDR3 nucleotides: TGTGCCAGCAGCCTAAGGGGGCCGGGAGAGTACAATGAGCAGTTCTTC.

This clonotype was observed at least ten times. The V gene is TRBV24-1, the J gene TRBJ1-2; D call uncertain. Trimming shortened V by 4 bases and J by 8 bases, and 16 bases separated the two germline ends. Germline values: CDR1 KGHDR, CDR2 SFDVKD. The CDR3 runs 14 residues. CDR3 loop: CATSDSDPGGGYTF. CDR3 coding DNA: TGTGCCACCAGTGACTCCGACCCCGGAGGAGGCTACACCTTC.